Here is one TCR beta chain with its context. CD45RO negativity and positive selection for CCR7 defined naive CD8 cells, a population that excluded terminally differentiated effector memory CD45RA+ cells. In the sorted-subset replicate PCRs, roughly 210 ng DNA, around 32,000 T cell genomes, was used. The method was immunoSEQ multiplex PCR; TCRdb's version includes in-frame clones alone and lacks a portion of them. The repertoire has about 1,800,000 clones, about 95% of them found once; the top ten carry around 1.2%. V was shortened by 2 bases and J by 0 bases, with 17 bases between the two germline ends. Germline V CDR1 and CDR2: SEHNR, FQNEAQ (reference sequence). The length of the CDR3 is 19 residues. This sample was included in a study of shared clonotypes between healthy human individuals. Study-wide context: Those who served as donors were a couple of women and three men between the ages of 18 and 49.

The chain uses TRBV7-9 and TRBJ2-6; D assignment may be TRBD1 or TRBD2 (5 bases each). The receptor comes from a man aged 18 to 35 in good health. The sample consisted of naive CD8+ T cells sorted from blood. DNA for the CDR3: TGTGCCAGCAGCTTATCTGTTTTGGGGACCTTCTCTGGGGCCAACGTCCTGACTTTC. This codes for CASSLSVLGTFSGANVLTF.